What follows is one T cell receptor beta chain and its context. This entry comes from a study of blood T cell repertoires in COVID-19. For the study at large: Samples of COVID-19 (acute and convalescent) were obtained from the United States, Italy and Spain. Sources were T cells, B-cell-depleted T cells, or PBMCs; the material itself was cDNA or gDNA.

The CDR3 length is 13 residues. CDR1 is MNHEY and CDR2 is SMNVEV in the germline V gene (reference sequence). Trimming took 7 bases from V and 4 from J, leaving 13 bases between them. Repertoires were generated with immunoSEQ multiplex PCR, while TCRdb's copy carries only in-frame clones and drops some. Found here are around 200,000 clones, around 80% of them singletons; the top ten hold approximately 2.9%. The source material was peripheral blood. The V call is TRBV27, the J call TRBJ1-1; D possibly corresponds to TRBD1 (6 bases). The TCR originated in a man aged 50-59 years with active or convalescent COVID-19. The CDR3 region is CASMVRGGTEAFF. CDR3 DNA: TGTGCCAGCATGGTCAGGGGCGGCACTGAAGCTTTCTTT.